This record looks at one TCR beta chain sequence and its context. Its antigen is unidentified. TCRdb itself ran the reads through MiXCR, one entry per CDR3 protein. The data contain approximately 990,000 distinct CDR3 sequences, around 30% of them singletons. The data were taken from a study of T cell repertoires in cytomegalovirus infection. Points from the study as a whole: Clonotypes of TCR beta that were HLA-C-restricted and CMV-specific dominated the ex vivo response.

The CDR3 sequence is 15 residues long. Trimming took off 5 bases at V and 5 bases at J, with 15 bases between the two ends. Germline V CDR1 and CDR2: MNHEY, SMNVEV (reference sequence). The V and J genes are TRBV27 and TRBJ2-2; D not resolved. This receptor was identified in a human donor in good health (CMV status not recorded). Some clones in this sample may be carry-over from other donors' samples. Specimen: cultured CD8+ T cells from PBMCs, collected from culture after CMV antigen stimulation. CDR3 sequence reads: CASSTDLAGTGELFF. For the CDR3, the DNA is TGTGCCAGCAGTACAGACCTGGCCGGTACCGGGGAGCTGTTTTTT.